These 27 T cell receptor beta chains share one sample of origin, sequenced in a study of blood T cell repertoires in COVID-19. Using immunoSEQ multiplex PCR, the repertoire was profiled, and TCRdb retains in-frame clones only, with some absent. Of 60,000 or so clones in the sample, around 88% were seen once. The sequenced material came from peripheral blood. All receptors derive from a man between 60 and 75 years old with acute or convalescent COVID-19.

This chain uses TRBV18 with TRBJ2-1; 10 bases agree with TRBD2. J lost 9 bases, V lost 0 bases, and 8 bases had no gene match. Germline V gene lookup returns CDR1 KGHSH and CDR2 LQKENI. The CDR3 has 16 residues. This CDR3 is CASSPPGSGRRVEQFF. The CDR3 DNA reads TGTGCCAGCTCACCACCGGGTAGCGGGAGGAGGGTTGAGCAGTTCTTC.

The genes are TRBV9 and TRBJ2-1, with 8 positions matching TRBD2. CDR1 and CDR2 from the germline V gene are SGDLS and YYNGEE. This CDR3 region has 17 residues. V gave up 4 bases and J gave up 1 base; unmatched junction bases: 10. CDR3 nucleotide sequence: TGTGCCAGCAGCTCCCGTCGGGAGGGTTTATCCTACAATGAGCAGTTCTTC. As protein: CASSSRREGLSYNEQFF.

The chain links TRBV9 to TRBJ2-2; 7 bases are shared with TRBD2. There are 16 residues in the CDR3. Germline assignment: CDR1 SGDLS and CDR2 YYNGEE. V shed 3 bases, J shed 4 bases, and the junction held 9 bases outside the gene matches. CDR3 loop: CASSAGGGEGTGELFF. CDR3 nucleotides: TGTGCCAGCAGCGCCGGGGGAGGGGAGGGCACCGGGGAGCTGTTTTTT.

The CDR3 bases are TGTGCCAGCAAGCTTAGCAATCAGCCCCAGCATTTT. Translated, it gives CASKLSNQPQHF. The chain employs TRBV6-6 and TRBJ1-5; D gene ambiguous. Germline CDR1 is MNHNY and CDR2 is SVGAGI (reference sequence). V lost 7 bases to trimming and J lost 0 bases, with 4 bases between them. The CDR3 runs to 12 residues.

This clone has only a few counts. V gene TRBV7-3 combines with J gene TRBJ2-5; D may be TRBD2 (6 bases). V lost 5 bases to trimming and J lost 5 bases, with 12 bases between them. The CDR3 loop spans 13 amino acids. Germline V gene data show CDR1 as SGHTA and CDR2 as FQGTGA. The CDR3 bases are TGTGCCAGCAGCCCCACTAGCCGGGAGACCCAGTACTTC. Translation gives CASSPTSRETQYF.

V is TRBV4-1 and J is TRBJ2-3; 16 bases are a match to TRBD2. V gave up 4 bases and J gave up 1 base; unmatched junction bases: 11. CDR3 length: 20 residues. Per the germline V gene, CDR1 is MGHRA and CDR2 is YSYEKL. CDR3 amino acids: CASSRLPGTSGREGTDTQYF. CDR3 coding DNA: TGCGCCAGCAGCCGACTACCCGGGACTAGCGGGAGGGAGGGCACAGATACGCAGTATTTT.

This chain links TRBV5-1 with TRBJ1-4; the match to TRBD1 covers 9 bases. Germline-derived CDR1 and CDR2 are SGHRS and YFSETQ. The J segment lost 8 bases and the V segment lost 3 bases, leaving 5 bases of the junction unmatched. The CDR3 extends over 14 amino acids. For the CDR3, the DNA is TGCGCCAGCAGCTGGACAGGGGCTAGCGAAAAACTGTTTTTT. This gives the protein CASSWTGASEKLFF.

J is TRBJ2-7 and V is TRBV12-3 or TRBV12-4; D call uncertain. This CDR3 contains 12 residues. Trimming stripped 8 bases from V and 7 bases from J, with 15 bases between. The CDR3 reads CASSRWAWEQYF. The CDR3 DNA reads TGTGCCAGCTCGCGTTGGGCCTGGGAGCAGTACTTC.

This chain joins TRBV19 and TRBJ2-2; 7 bases line up with TRBD1. This CDR3 has 16 amino acids. Germline V gene lookup returns CDR1 LNHDA and CDR2 SQIVND (reference sequence). The ends lost 3 bases at V and 6 bases at J; junction bases unmatched: 10. CDR3 residues: CASSIGPDRTPGELFF. The CDR3 region has the DNA TGTGCCAGTAGTATCGGCCCGGACAGGACCCCCGGGGAGCTGTTTTTT.

V usage is TRBV27 and J usage is TRBJ2-3; unclear D gene. The CDR3 consists of 14 residues. Germline V gene data show CDR1 as MNHEY and CDR2 as SMNVEV (reference sequence). The germline V and J ends were trimmed by 4 bases and 5 bases, with 13 bases remaining between them. As DNA, the CDR3 is TGTGCCAGCAGTTATCAAGGTCCGGGAGATACGCAGTATTTT. Translation gives CASSYQGPGDTQYF.

The V gene is TRBV19, the J gene TRBJ1-5; a possible D gene is TRBD1 (5 bases). CDR3 length: 13 residues. Trimming removed 3 bases from V and 14 bases from J, with 17 bases in between. Germline lookup yields CDR1 LNHDA and CDR2 SQIVND (reference sequence). This CDR3 is CASSIESRGRKHF. The CDR3 nucleotides are TGTGCCAGTAGTATTGAATCTAGGGGCAGGAAGCATTTT.

This clone was found once. The chain has TRBV19 and TRBJ2-6; 9 bases are a match to TRBD1. Losses at the gene ends were 7 bases for V and 3 bases for J; bases not matched to a gene: 10. Germline CDR1 is LNHDA and CDR2 is SQIVND (reference sequence). The CDR3 extends over 17 amino acids. CDR3: CASNSGQGYSGANVLTF. CDR3 DNA sequence: TGTGCCAGTAACTCGGGACAGGGCTACAGTGGGGCCAACGTCCTGACTTTC.

CDR3 residues: CASSVDWAGDGYTF. The CDR3 bases are TGTGCCAGCAGCGTAGATTGGGCGGGGGATGGCTACACCTTC. The V and J genes are TRBV9 and TRBJ1-2; possibly TRBD1 for D (5 bases). V gave up 0 bases and J gave up 6 bases, with 12 bases separating them. Germline CDR1 SGDLS, CDR2 YYNGEE. This CDR3 comprises 14 residues.

The chain couples TRBV30 to TRBJ2-3; D not certain. Germline CDR1 and CDR2: GTSNPN and SVGIG (reference sequence). The germline V and J ends were trimmed by 1 base and 6 bases, with 5 bases remaining between them. This CDR3 contains 11 residues. The CDR3 DNA sequence: TGTGCCTGGAGTGCCGGGGATACGCAGTATTTT. It is translated as CAWSAGDTQYF. Supplemented by reference TRBV30 and TRBJ2-3, the full variable domain reads SQTIHQWPATLVQPVGSPLSLECTVEGTSNPNLYWYRQAAGRGLQLLFYSVGIGQISSEVPQNLSASRPQDRQFILSSKKLLLSDSGFYLCAWSAGDTQYFGPGTRLTVL.

The chain employs TRBV30 and TRBJ2-1, with TRBD2 matching over 12 bases. Germline V lookup: CDR1 GTSNPN, CDR2 SVGIG (reference sequence). The CDR3 loop spans 15 amino acids. V lost 2 bases and J lost 4; bases outside the gene matches: 3. CDR3 bases: TGTGCCTGGAGTACAGGGACTAGCGGGTACAATGAGCAGTTCTTC. Its translation: CAWSTGTSGYNEQFF.

This chain uses TRBV29-1 with TRBJ2-1; 10 positions agree with TRBD2. The CDR3 is made up of 17 amino acids. Germline assignment: CDR1 SQVTM and CDR2 ANQGSEA. The ends lost 4 bases at V and 3 bases at J; junction bases unmatched: 12. In DNA, the CDR3 is TGCAGCGTTGGCTGGGGGGAGCGGGAGGGGAACTACAATGAGCAGTTCTTC. It yields the protein CSVGWGEREGNYNEQFF.

The chain combines TRBV19 with TRBJ2-7, with D unresolved. The CDR3 sequence is 13 residues long. Trimming removed 3 bases from V and 3 bases from J, with 9 bases in between. Germline CDR1 is LNHDA and CDR2 is SQIVND (reference sequence). CDR3 residues: CASSIQRSYEQYF. As DNA, the CDR3 is TGTGCCAGTAGTATCCAGAGGAGCTACGAGCAGTACTTC.

This chain links TRBV18 with TRBJ2-7; TRBD2 might be the D (6 bases). Germline V gives CDR1 KGHSH, CDR2 LQKENI. The CDR3 length is 14 residues. Trimming took off 1 base at V and 1 base at J, with 8 bases between the two ends. CDR3 sequence reads: CASSPQEGSYEQYF. The CDR3 coding sequence is TGTGCCAGCTCACCACAGGAGGGTTCCTACGAGCAGTACTTC.

The chain couples TRBV3-1 (or the pseudogene TRBV3-2) to TRBJ2-1; weak D call: TRBD1 (6 bases). The CDR3 consists of 15 residues. Germline CDR1 and CDR2: LGHDT and YNNKEL (reference sequence). Trimming removed 1 base from V and 5 bases from J, with 12 bases in between. The chain's CDR3 is CASSQGGRADNEQFF. The CDR3 DNA sequence: TGTGCCAGCAGCCAAGGGGGGCGAGCGGACAATGAGCAGTTCTTC.

The chain couples TRBV25-1 to TRBJ1-2; D unresolved. Trimming stripped 5 bases from V and 4 bases from J, with 14 bases between. Germline values: CDR1 MGHDK, CDR2 SYGVNS. CDR3 size: 14 residues. This CDR3 is CASSRVGEIYGYTF. In nucleotides, the CDR3 is TGTGCCAGCAGTAGGGTCGGGGAAATCTATGGCTACACCTTC.

The gene calls are TRBV30 and TRBJ1-3, with unresolved D. This CDR3 is built from 13 residues. The germline V and J ends were trimmed by 0 bases and 4 bases, with 7 bases remaining between them. Germline-derived CDR1 and CDR2 are GTSNPN and SVGIG (reference sequence). The CDR3 nucleotides read TGTGCCTGGAGTGTGATGGCCGGAAACACCATATATTTT. It yields the protein CAWSVMAGNTIYF.

The V and J genes are TRBV6-1 and TRBJ1-4; the D is unclear. This CDR3 is 14 amino acids long. The germline V gene encodes CDR1 MNHNS and CDR2 SASEGT. The V and J ends lost 2 bases and 4 bases respectively, with 8 bases between them. The chain's CDR3 is CASSERRINEKLFF. The CDR3 DNA reads TGTGCCAGCAGTGAAAGGAGGATTAATGAAAAACTGTTTTTT.

The chain joins TRBV30 to TRBJ1-1; perhaps TRBD1 as D (6 bases). V lost 4 bases to trimming and J lost 4 bases, with 19 bases between them. CDR1 is GTSNPN, CDR2 SVGIG, per germline (reference sequence). The CDR3 spans 15 residues. DNA for the CDR3: TGTGCCTGGATCCCACAGGGTTATGAGGCCACTGAAGCTTTCTTT. Protein sequence: CAWIPQGYEATEAFF. Supplemented by reference TRBV30 and TRBJ1-1, the full variable domain reads SQTIHQWPATLVQPVGSPLSLECTVEGTSNPNLYWYRQAAGRGLQLLFYSVGIGQISSEVPQNLSASRPQDRQFILSSKKLLLSDSGFYLCAWIPQGYEATEAFFGQGTRLTVV.

This chain joins TRBV7-9 and TRBJ2-2; D not resolved. The CDR3 length is 12 residues. Germline V lookup: CDR1 SEHNR, CDR2 FQNEAQ (reference sequence). Trimming removed 7 bases at V and 2 bases at J, with 5 bases between. The CDR3 sequence: CASILNTGELFF. CDR3 in DNA: TGTGCCAGCATCCTAAACACCGGGGAGCTGTTTTTT.

The chain has TRBV28 and TRBJ1-6, with D maybe TRBD1 (6 bases). Germline V gene lookup returns CDR1 MDHEN and CDR2 SYDVKM. The CDR3 has 17 residues. Trimming pared 3 bases from V and 0 bases from J, leaving 12 bases between. CDR3 in DNA: TGTGCCAGCAGTTTTGGTACAGGGAGCTCCTATAATTCACCCCTCCACTTT. It encodes CASSFGTGSSYNSPLHF.

The chain couples TRBV5-4 to TRBJ2-3; 9 bases align to TRBD2. Germline trimming cut 4 bases from V and 5 bases from J; bases unmatched to any gene: 8. The V gene's germline CDR1 is SGHNT and CDR2 YYREEE (reference sequence). The CDR3 totals 15 residues. The CDR3 spells CASSHAGGGLDTQYF. The CDR3 DNA reads TGTGCCAGCAGCCACGCGGGAGGGGGCTTAGATACGCAGTATTTT.

This clone was picked up a small number of times. The rearrangement uses TRBV6-1 and TRBJ2-1; the D gene is possibly TRBD2 (5 bases). The CDR3 sequence is 14 residues long. CDR1 and CDR2 (germline): MNHNS, SASEGT. V was pared by 0 bases and J by 6 bases, with 9 bases between. CDR3 DNA: TGTGCCAGCAGTGAAGCGGCCCGGGGCAATGAGCAGTTCTTC. Its protein product is CASSEAARGNEQFF.